This TCR beta chain was identified in a study of cytomegalovirus exposure and HLA in healthy donors. Study background: Samples from HLA-typed donors yielded about 85 million unique TCRs in an early data release. Study results and limitations: Donors were assumed by presence/absence analyses to have roughly uniform sequencing depth. TRBV6-2, TRBV6-3 and some other V segments were unresolvable in 87-base-pair reads.

At collection, donors were nominally healthy, but unrecorded immune exposures were probable. The CDR3 consists of 14 residues. Germline CDR1 reads MNHEY; CDR2 reads SMNVEV (reference sequence). V was pared by 8 bases and J by 1 base, with 3 bases of the junction left unmatched. The PCR had 60 Vbeta and 13 Jbeta primers. The table came from immunoSEQ multiplex PCR; TCRdb's copy has only in-frame clones and leaves some out. This sample yields 100,000 to 150,000 clones, of which over 70% are seen a single time; around 1.8% belongs to the top ten. This clone came up once. Its antigen remains unidentified. This chain uses TRBV27 with TRBJ1-5, with 9 bases that match TRBD1. The TCR sequence derives from a middle-aged woman in good health and CMV-seronegative. The specimen sequenced was PBMCs. The CDR3 DNA reads TGTGCCAGCTACGACAGGGGGAGCAATCAGCCCCAGCATTTT. Its protein is CASYDRGSNQPQHF.